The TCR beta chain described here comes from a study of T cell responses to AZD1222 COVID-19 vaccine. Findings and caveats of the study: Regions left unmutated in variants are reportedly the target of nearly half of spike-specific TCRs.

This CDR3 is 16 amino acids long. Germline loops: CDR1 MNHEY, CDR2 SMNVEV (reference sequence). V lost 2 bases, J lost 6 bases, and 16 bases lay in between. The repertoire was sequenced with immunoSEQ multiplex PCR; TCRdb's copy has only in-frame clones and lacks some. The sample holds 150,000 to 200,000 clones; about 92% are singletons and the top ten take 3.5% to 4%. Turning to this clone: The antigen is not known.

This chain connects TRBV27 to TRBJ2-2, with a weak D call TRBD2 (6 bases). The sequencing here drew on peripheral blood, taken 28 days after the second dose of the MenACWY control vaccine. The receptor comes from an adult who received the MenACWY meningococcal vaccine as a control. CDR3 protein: CASSLIAVSPPGELFF. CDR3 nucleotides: TGTGCCAGCAGTTTAATAGCGGTCTCTCCTCCCGGGGAGCTGTTTTTT.